Below are 8 T cell receptor beta chains sequenced from a single sample in a study of T cells in Graves' hyperthyroidism and ophthalmopathy. The source material, RNA transcripts, was used to amplify TCR beta CDR3 regions. HTBI primers were the set used in a first-round RT-PCR of the TCR CDR3. TCRdb ran MiXCR on the multiplex PCR reads and lists one entry per CDR3 protein. The sample holds hundreds of thousands of distinct CDR3 sequences, more than 12% seen once. Sample: blood. These receptors all stem from a middle-aged man with Graves' ophthalmopathy.

This chain uses TRBV20-1 with TRBJ2-5; D perhaps matches TRBD2 (6 bases). The germline CDR1 and CDR2 sequences are DFQATT and SNEGSKA (reference sequence). Trimming removed 7 bases from V and 5 bases from J, with 14 bases in between. The CDR3 is 12 residues long. The CDR3 is CSDTGVDETQYF. For the CDR3, the DNA is TGCAGTGACACGGGAGTGGATGAGACCCAGTACTTC.

This clonotype was seen at least ten times. V is TRBV6-4 and J is TRBJ2-3; TRBD2 matches 9 bases. The germline gives CDR1 MRHNA, CDR2 SNTAGT. V lost 2 bases, J lost 2 bases, and 2 bases stayed unmatched. The CDR3 consists of 15 residues. Here the CDR3 reads CASSDAGGPTDTQYF. CDR3 bases: TGTGCCAGCAGTGACGCGGGAGGGCCCACAGATACGCAGTATTTT.

This clonotype was seen many times. The chain couples TRBV28 to TRBJ1-1; TRBD1 agrees at 11 bases. The germline V gene has CDR1 MDHEN and CDR2 SYDVKM. The CDR3 is made up of 14 amino acids. Losses at the gene ends were 6 bases for V and 4 bases for J; bases not matched to a gene: 4. The CDR3 protein is CASRAGTGGTEAFF. The CDR3 nucleotides are TGTGCCAGCAGGGCCGGGACAGGGGGCACTGAAGCTTTCTTT.

This clonotype occurred a few times. This rearrangement joins TRBV6-1 to TRBJ2-1; no definite D call. Germline CDR1 is MNHNS and CDR2 is SASEGT. Trimming stripped 5 bases from V and 3 bases from J, with 14 bases between. The CDR3 extends over 15 amino acids. CDR3 residues: CASSPRDPVYNEQFF. The CDR3 DNA follows: TGTGCCAGCAGTCCTAGAGATCCGGTCTACAATGAGCAGTTCTTC.

V gene TRBV7-9 combines with J gene TRBJ2-7; D could derive from TRBD1 or TRBD2 (5 bases each). Trimming removed 2 bases at V and 2 bases at J, with 16 bases between. The CDR3 totals 16 residues. From germline, CDR1 is SEHNR and CDR2 FQNEAQ (reference sequence). CDR3 DNA: TGTGCCAGCAGCTTATCCGAGGGACGGCCGGCCTACGAGCAGTACTTC. Amino acids: CASSLSEGRPAYEQYF. The full variable domain, its missing parts supplied by reference TRBV7-9 and TRBJ2-7, is DTGVSQNPRHKITKRGQNVTFRCDPISEHNRLYWYRQTLGQGPEFLTYFQNEAQLEKSRLLSDRFSAERPKGSFSTLEIQRTEQGDSAMYLCASSLSEGRPAYEQYFGPGTRLTVT.

This clonotype was picked up a small number of times. The J gene is TRBJ2-1, the V gene TRBV3-1; TRBD2 agrees at 8 bases. V dropped 4 bases and J dropped 7; count of bases not matched to a gene: 9. This CDR3 is 15 amino acids long. CDR1 is LGHDT and CDR2 is YNNKEL in the germline V gene (reference sequence). CDR3 sequence reads: CASSRPTGGGNEQFF. In DNA form, the CDR3 reads TGTGCCAGCAGCCGCCCTACGGGAGGGGGGAATGAGCAGTTCTTC.

In its sample, this clonotype was seen many times. The V call is TRBV12-3 or TRBV12-4, the J call TRBJ2-5; D unresolved. Deletions cut 3 bases from V and 4 bases from J, with 18 bases between. CDR3 size: 16 residues. Here the CDR3 reads CASSLGRIQVGETQYF. CDR3 nucleotides: TGTGCCAGCAGTTTGGGTCGGATTCAGGTGGGAGAGACCCAGTACTTC.

V usage is TRBV5-8 and J usage is TRBJ1-4, with 8 bases matching TRBD1. The junction had 7 bases not matched to a gene; V was cut back by 0 bases and J by 9 bases. Looked up from germline, CDR1 is SGHTS and CDR2 is YDEGEE. The CDR3 has 15 residues. CDR3 in amino acids: CASSLGAGGLKKLFF. In DNA form, the CDR3 reads TGTGCCAGCAGCTTGGGTGCAGGGGGCTTGAAAAAACTGTTTTTT.